This TCR beta chain was sequenced in a study of blood T cell repertoires in COVID-19. Repertoires were generated with immunoSEQ multiplex PCR, while TCRdb's copy carries only in-frame clones and drops some. The sample holds 90,000 to 150,000 clones; roughly 80% are singletons and the top ten take 9% to 13%. The V end was cut by 2 bases, the J end by 4 bases, with 10 bases between. This CDR3 comprises 14 residues. Per germline, CDR1 SGHTS and CDR2 YDEGEE. This clone was observed a single time. J is TRBJ1-5 and V is TRBV5-8; D may be TRBD1 (5 bases). This clonotype originated in a human donor in a cohort sampled during active COVID-19. Sample: peripheral blood. In DNA, the CDR3 is TGTGCCAGCAGCTTTACGGGGGGGAATCAGCCCCAGCATTTT. Translating it yields CASSFTGGNQPQHF.